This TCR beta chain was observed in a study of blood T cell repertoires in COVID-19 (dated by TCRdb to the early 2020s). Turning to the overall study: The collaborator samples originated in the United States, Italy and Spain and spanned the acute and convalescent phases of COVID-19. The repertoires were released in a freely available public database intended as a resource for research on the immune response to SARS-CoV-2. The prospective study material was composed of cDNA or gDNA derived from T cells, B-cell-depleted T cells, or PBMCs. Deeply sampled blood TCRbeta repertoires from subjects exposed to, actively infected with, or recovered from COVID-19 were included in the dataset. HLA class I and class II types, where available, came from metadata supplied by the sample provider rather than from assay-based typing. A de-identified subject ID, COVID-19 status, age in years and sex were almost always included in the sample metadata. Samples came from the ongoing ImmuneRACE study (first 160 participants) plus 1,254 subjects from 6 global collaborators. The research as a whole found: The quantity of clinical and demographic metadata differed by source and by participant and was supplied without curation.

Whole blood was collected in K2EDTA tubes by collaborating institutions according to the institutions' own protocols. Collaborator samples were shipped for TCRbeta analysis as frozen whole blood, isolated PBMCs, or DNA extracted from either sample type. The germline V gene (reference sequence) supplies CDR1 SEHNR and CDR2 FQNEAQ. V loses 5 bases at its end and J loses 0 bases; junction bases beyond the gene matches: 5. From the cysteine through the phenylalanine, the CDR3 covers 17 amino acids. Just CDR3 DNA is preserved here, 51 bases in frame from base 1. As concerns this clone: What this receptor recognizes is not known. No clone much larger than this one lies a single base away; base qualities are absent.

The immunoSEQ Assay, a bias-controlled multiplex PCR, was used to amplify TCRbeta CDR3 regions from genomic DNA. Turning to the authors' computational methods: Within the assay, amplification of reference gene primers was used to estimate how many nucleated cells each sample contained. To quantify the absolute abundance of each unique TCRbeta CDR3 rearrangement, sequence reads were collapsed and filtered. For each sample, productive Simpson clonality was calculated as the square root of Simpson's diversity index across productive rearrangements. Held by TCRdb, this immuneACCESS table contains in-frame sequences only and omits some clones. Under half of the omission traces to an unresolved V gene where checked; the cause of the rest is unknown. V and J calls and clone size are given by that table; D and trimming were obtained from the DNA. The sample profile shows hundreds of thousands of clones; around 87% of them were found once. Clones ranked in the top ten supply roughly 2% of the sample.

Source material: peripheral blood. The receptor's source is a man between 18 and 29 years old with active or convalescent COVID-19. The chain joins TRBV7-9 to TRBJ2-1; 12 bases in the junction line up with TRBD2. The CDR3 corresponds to CASSTTSGGSSYNEQFF. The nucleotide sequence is TGTGCCAGCAGCACGACTAGCGGGGGAAGCTCCTACAATGAGCAGTTCTTC.